This T cell receptor beta chain was captured in a study of blood T cell repertoires in COVID-19. Generated by immunoSEQ multiplex PCR, the TCRdb table keeps only in-frame clones and is missing some. The sample holds over 350,000 clones, 85% to 90% seen once. The study counted Cohort 3 donors as recovered given two negative PCRs, clearance, or symptom resolution. J lost 5 bases, V lost 2 bases, and 5 bases had no gene match. CDR1 and CDR2 from the germline V gene are SGHVS and FNYEAQ. The CDR3 contains 15 residues. The sample was PBMCs or T cells enriched from blood (not recorded which). This clonotype was sampled from a woman in her forties or fifties who had recovered from COVID-19. This chain uses TRBV7-6 with TRBJ2-3, with TRBD2 matching over 9 bases. CDR3 region: CASSLSAGGGDTQYF. The DNA of the CDR3 is TGTGCCAGCAGCTTATCGGCGGGGGGGGGAGATACGCAGTATTTT. The full variable domain, in which reference TRBV7-6 and TRBJ2-3 provide the parts outside the CDR3, is GAGVSQSPRYKVTKRGQDVALRCDPISGHVSLYWYRQALGQGPEFLTYFNYEAQQDKSGLPNDRFSAERPEGSISTLTIQRTEQRDSAMYRCASSLSAGGGDTQYFGPGTRLTVL.